This entry features one TCR beta chain sequence. Assay: immunoSEQ multiplex PCR; the TCRdb copy retains only in-frame clones and omits some. The sample has tens of thousands of clones, roughly 90% seen once; the top ten hold roughly 9.8%. This record belongs to a study of OX40 agonist ivuxolimab in advanced cancers. The sequence derives from an adult with an advanced solid tumor such as melanoma, head and neck, liver or kidney cancer. Sequencing used CD4+ or CD8+ T cells sorted from blood, obtained in a trial of the OX40 agonist ivuxolimab.

The CDR3, as DNA: TGTGCCAGCAGTCCCTCGACAGGGGGTGGCGGGGAGCTGTTTTTT. Translation gives CASSPSTGGGGELFF. The rearrangement uses TRBV28 and TRBJ2-2; 9 nucleotides line up with TRBD1. Germline V gives CDR1 MDHEN, CDR2 SYDVKM. V trimming: 5 bases; J trimming: 7 bases; junction bases outside the gene matches: 8. This CDR3 is built from 15 residues.